The entry that follows covers one TCR beta chain sequence. What it binds is unknown. This CDR3 has 14 residues. Germline V gene sequence: CDR1 SNHLY, CDR2 FYNNEI. V lost 6 bases, J lost 1 base, and 11 bases lay in between. Treatment here: roughly nine-day PBMC culture with coronavirus spike peptide pools or control peptides (ViraFEST assay). The data belong to a study of vaccination and CD4 T cells after COVID-19. An Oncomine TCR Beta short-read assay was used to sequence the DNA from cultured CD4+ T cells. MiXCR was run by TCRdb on the PCR reads, yielding one entry per CDR3 protein. The sample contains approximately 13,000 distinct CDR3 sequences, roughly 61% of which appear only once.

The source is a human donor who had recovered from COVID-19. Source material: CD4+ T cells from blood, cultured in vitro. The chain employs TRBV2 and TRBJ2-3; no clear D gene. The CDR3 nucleotides read TGTGCCAGCAGGGTAGAGTGGGGCACAGATACGCAGTATTTT. Translating it yields CASRVEWGTDTQYF.